This T cell receptor (beta chain) comes out of a study of blood T cell repertoires in COVID-19. Study overall: Sites in the United States, Italy and Spain provided acute and convalescent COVID-19 samples. The cDNA or gDNA used as material had been derived from T cells, B-cell-depleted T cells, or PBMCs.

Original analysis: The authors estimated nucleated cell counts from reference gene primer amplification. Sequencing was performed with immunoSEQ multiplex PCR; in TCRdb, only in-frame clones are kept and a portion is missing. From that table come the V and J calls and clone size; the DNA was used to work out D and trimming. The top ten clones hold about 1.5% of a sample with 130,000 or so clones, around 90% of them seen once. The V gene lost 5 bases and the J gene lost 1 base, with 20 bases spanning the gap. CDR1 is MDHEN, CDR2 SYDVKM, per germline. The CDR3 has 17 residues. J is TRBJ1-1 and V is TRBV28; D is unresolved. The material sequenced was peripheral blood. The clonotype originates from a human donor in a cohort sampled during active COVID-19. The CDR3 spells CASSPSSWAYGNTEAFF. The CDR3 nucleotides are TGTGCCAGCAGTCCCTCGAGCTGGGCCTACGGGAACACTGAAGCTTTCTTT.